Below, 32 T cell receptor beta chains from the same sample are listed, as sequenced in a study of identical twins. One entry per CDR3 protein results from TCRdb running MiXCR on the 5' RACE reads. The table has 700,000 to 950,000 distinct CDR3 sequences, 9% to 15% seen once. The same specimen was also included in a second study, on yellow fever vaccine responses in identical twins.

The sample taken for sequencing was PBMCs. All receptors come from a woman younger than 30 in good health.

CDR3 DNA: TGTGCCAGCAGCTTGTTGGTGGCGGCGAACACCGGGGAGCTGTTTTTT. Translated, it gives CASSLLVAANTGELFF. This rearrangement joins TRBV5-6 to TRBJ2-2; D remains unclear. The CDR3 has 16 residues. Looked up from germline, CDR1 is SGHDT and CDR2 is YYEEEE. Between the trimmed V and J ends, which lost 1 base and 0 bases, there was a span of 10 bases.

The chain has TRBV27 and TRBJ2-2, with D possibly TRBD2 on 6 matching bases. This CDR3 is built from 14 residues. The germline gives CDR1 MNHEY, CDR2 SMNVEV (reference sequence). V dropped 5 bases and J dropped 4 bases, with 11 bases sitting between them. The CDR3 DNA follows: TGTGCCAGCAGTCCATGGGGGGTCACCGGGGAGCTGTTTTTT. Translated: CASSPWGVTGELFF.

J is TRBJ1-1 and V is TRBV28; D not resolved. The germline V gene encodes CDR1 MDHEN and CDR2 SYDVKM. V gave up 7 bases and J gave up 4 bases, with 10 bases separating them. This CDR3 has 12 amino acids. The DNA for the CDR3 is TGTGCCAGCACCTCGACCGTCACTGAAGCTTTCTTT. Its protein is CASTSTVTEAFF.

This clonotype was recorded at least ten times. The chain couples TRBV12-3 or TRBV12-4 to TRBJ2-2; 9 bases line up with TRBD2. The J segment lost 0 bases and the V segment lost 5 bases, leaving 16 bases of the junction unmatched. The CDR3 is 20 amino acids. The CDR3: CASSPEWGAGGPANTGELFF. As DNA, the CDR3 is TGTGCCAGCAGTCCCGAGTGGGGGGCGGGAGGGCCTGCGAACACCGGGGAGCTGTTTTTT.

This clonotype turned up a few times. The CDR3 is CASSSRDGADTQYF. Written as DNA, the CDR3 is TGTGCCAGCAGCTCCCGGGATGGAGCAGATACGCAGTATTTT. The rearrangement uses TRBV11-2 and TRBJ2-3, with TRBD2 as a possible D gene (5 bases). With 4 bases removed from V and 4 bases from J, the gap between germline ends came to 12 bases. This CDR3 has 14 amino acids. Germline V gene data show CDR1 as SGHAT and CDR2 as FQNNGV.

This clonotype was counted a few times. The rearrangement joins TRBV6-1 to TRBJ2-5; 7 nucleotides match TRBD1. Germline V CDR1 and CDR2: MNHNS, SASEGT. There are 15 residues in the CDR3. V was clipped by 7 bases and J by 9 bases; unmatched bases: 17. CDR3 region: CASTDRVDLGAAQYF. CDR3 bases: TGTGCCAGCACAGACAGGGTCGACCTCGGGGCGGCCCAGTACTTC.

This clonotype has a handful of counts. V usage is TRBV6-1 and J usage is TRBJ1-1; the D gene is possibly TRBD1 (5 bases). Trimming took off 0 bases at V and 10 bases at J, with 15 bases between the two ends. This CDR3 has 14 amino acids. Germline CDR1 MNHNS, CDR2 SASEGT. This CDR3 reads CASSEARLTGAAFF. The CDR3 DNA follows: TGTGCCAGCAGTGAAGCGAGGTTAACAGGTGCAGCTTTCTTT.

This clonotype was picked up a small number of times. This chain connects TRBV6-1 to TRBJ2-3; tentatively, D is TRBD2 (6 bases). The CDR3 loop spans 16 amino acids. The ends were cut back, 2 bases at V and 0 bases at J, with 12 bases in the middle. Germline lookup yields CDR1 MNHNS and CDR2 SASEGT. The CDR3 DNA follows: TGTGCCAGCAGTGAAAGGAACCTAGCGAGCACAGATACGCAGTATTTT. This codes for CASSERNLASTDTQYF.

The genes are TRBV7-9 and TRBJ2-1, with 10 bases lining up with TRBD1. Germline lookup yields CDR1 SEHNR and CDR2 FQNEAQ (reference sequence). Trimming took 7 bases from V and 3 from J; bases not matched to a gene: 9. This CDR3 comprises 16 residues. In nucleotides, the CDR3 is TGTGCCAGCACGATGCGGACAGGGGGGCTCTACAATGAGCAGTTCTTC. This sequence encodes CASTMRTGGLYNEQFF. Drawing the rest from reference TRBV7-9 and TRBJ2-1, the complete variable domain is DTGVSQNPRHKITKRGQNVTFRCDPISEHNRLYWYRQTLGQGPEFLTYFQNEAQLEKSRLLSDRFSAERPKGSFSTLEIQRTEQGDSAMYLCASTMRTGGLYNEQFFGPGTRLTVL.

The V call is TRBV2, the J call TRBJ2-5, with TRBD1 identical over 7 bases. V lost 9 bases, J lost 2 bases, and 0 bases stayed unmatched. This CDR3 has 11 residues. CDR1 is SNHLY and CDR2 is FYNNEI in the germline V gene. CDR3 sequence reads: CARGQQETQYF. CDR3 DNA: TGTGCCAGGGGACAGCAAGAGACCCAGTACTTC.

This chain uses TRBV9 with TRBJ2-5; TRBD2 might be the D (6 bases). Germline V gives CDR1 SGDLS, CDR2 YYNGEE. V was trimmed by 0 bases and J by 3 bases, leaving 9 bases between them. This CDR3 has 14 amino acids. The CDR3 protein is CASSVAAGKETQYF. As DNA, the CDR3 is TGTGCCAGCAGCGTAGCGGCGGGGAAAGAGACCCAGTACTTC.

This clonotype was seen at least ten times. This chain uses TRBV7-2 with TRBJ2-2; tentatively, D is TRBD2 (5 bases). The length of the CDR3 is 15 residues. Germline CDR1 is SGHTA and CDR2 is FQGNSA. V was shortened by 1 base and J by 2 bases, with 8 bases between the two germline ends. CDR3 coding DNA: TGTGCCAGCAGCTTAGGGCGGACTAACACCGGGGAGCTGTTTTTT. Its protein product is CASSLGRTNTGELFF.

The chain employs TRBV6-1 and TRBJ2-7, with D perhaps matching TRBD2 (6 bases). Trimming stripped 2 bases from V and 1 base from J, with 12 bases between. The CDR3 is made up of 15 amino acids. The germline gives CDR1 MNHNS, CDR2 SASEGT. DNA for the CDR3: TGTGCCAGCAGTGAACAGCGGGCCCGATCCTACGAGCAGTACTTC. Translation gives CASSEQRARSYEQYF.

This chain uses TRBV12-3 or TRBV12-4 with TRBJ1-1, with a weak D call TRBD1 (6 bases). The CDR3 contains 12 residues. The V end was cut by 6 bases, the J end by 11 bases, with 16 bases between. CDR3 in amino acids: CASSRHHGGAFF. CDR3 DNA: TGTGCCAGCAGCCGGCACCACGGGGGCGCTTTCTTT.

This clonotype was detected only a few times. The chain links TRBV12-3 or TRBV12-4 to TRBJ1-2; D unresolved. V shed 8 bases and J shed 7 bases, with 17 bases lying between them. The CDR3 totals 13 residues. In nucleotides, the CDR3 is TGTGCCAGCGGCGAGTCAGGACGAGGTGGCTACACCTTC. It translates to CASGESGRGGYTF.

In this sample, this clonotype turned up a few times. J is TRBJ2-5 and V is TRBV25-1; the match to TRBD2 covers 9 bases. Germline lookup yields CDR1 MGHDK and CDR2 SYGVNS. Unmatched junction bases numbered 8, after V lost 7 bases and J lost 5 bases. The CDR3 consists of 14 residues. The CDR3 region has the DNA TGTGCCAGCAAGAATAGCGGGAGTTTTGAGACCCAGTACTTC. This gives the protein CASKNSGSFETQYF.

This rearrangement joins TRBV12-3 or TRBV12-4 to TRBJ2-5; 12 bases agree with TRBD1. Trimming cost V 5 bases and J 4 bases; bases outside gene matches: 8. CDR3 length: 16 residues. CDR3 loop: CASSPMGTGGRETQYF. CDR3 coding DNA: TGTGCCAGCAGTCCCATGGGGACAGGGGGCAGAGAGACCCAGTACTTC.

The chain uses TRBV7-8 and TRBJ2-7, with TRBD1 matching 8 bases. The germline gives CDR1 SGHVS, CDR2 FQNEAQ. This CDR3 has 14 residues. J was trimmed by 1 base and V by 5 bases; bases with no gene match: 4. The CDR3 DNA follows: TGTGCCAGCAGCCTCCGGGACAGGTCCTACGAGCAGTACGTC. It translates to CASSLRDRSYEQYV.

CDR3 loop: CASSMTGLAPSYEQYF. As DNA, the CDR3 is TGTGCCAGCAGCATGACCGGACTAGCGCCTTCCTACGAGCAGTACTTC. The V call is TRBV28, the J call TRBJ2-7; 9 nucleotides align to TRBD2. Trimming cost V 6 bases and J 1 base; bases outside gene matches: 10. The CDR3 has 16 amino acids. Per the germline V gene, CDR1 is MDHEN and CDR2 is SYDVKM. Drawing the rest from reference TRBV28 and TRBJ2-7, the complete variable domain is DVKVTQSSRYLVKRTGEKVFLECVQDMDHENMFWYRQDPGLGLRLIYFSYDVKMKEKGDIPEGYSVSREKKERFSLILESASTNQTSMYLCASSMTGLAPSYEQYFGPGTRLTVT.

V and J are TRBV7-9 and TRBJ2-3; D is perhaps TRBD2 (7 bases). This CDR3 has 15 residues. The germline V gene has CDR1 SEHNR and CDR2 FQNEAQ (reference sequence). The V gene lost 3 bases and the J gene lost 4 bases, with 14 bases spanning the gap. Here the CDR3 reads CASSFGGGGPDTQYF. Written as DNA, the CDR3 is TGTGCCAGCAGCTTTGGAGGGGGGGGCCCAGATACGCAGTATTTT.

The chain uses TRBV11-2 and TRBJ2-1; D is undetermined. The CDR3 has 17 amino acids. The V gene's germline CDR1 is SGHAT and CDR2 FQNNGV. V was pared by 7 bases and J by 2 bases, with 21 bases between. CDR3 loop: CASTLLVLDIPYNEQFF. The DNA of the CDR3 is TGTGCCAGCACCCTCCTCGTTTTAGACATACCCTACAATGAGCAGTTCTTC.

The chain combines TRBV20-1 with TRBJ2-1; D is possibly TRBD2 (5 bases). V lost 6 bases to trimming and J lost 9 bases, with 15 bases between them. The CDR3 has 12 amino acids. Germline CDR1 reads DFQATT; CDR2 reads SNEGSKA (reference sequence). The CDR3 DNA sequence: TGCAGTGCCGTCGAGGAGCGGTCTGAGCAGTTCTTC. This codes for CSAVEERSEQFF.

This clonotype was found many times. V gene TRBV5-1 combines with J gene TRBJ2-1; 8 positions match TRBD2. The J segment lost 4 bases and the V segment lost 0 bases, leaving 3 bases of the junction unmatched. The germline V gene encodes CDR1 SGHRS and CDR2 YFSETQ. CDR3 length equals 15 residues. CDR3 nucleotide sequence: TGCGCCAGCAGCTTGGCGTCGGGAGGGTACAATGAGCAGTTCTTC. Amino acid sequence: CASSLASGGYNEQFF. The variable domain in full, completed from reference TRBV5-1 and TRBJ2-1, reads KAGVTQTPRYLIKTRGQQVTLSCSPISGHRSVSWYQQTPGQGLQFLFEYFSETQRNKGNFPGRFSGRQFSNSRSEMNVSTLELGDSALYLCASSLASGGYNEQFFGPGTRLTVL.

This chain connects TRBV20-1 to TRBJ2-7; no clear D gene. This CDR3 is built from 11 residues. Germline V CDR1 and CDR2: DFQATT, SNEGSKA (reference sequence). The V end was cut by 3 bases, the J end by 0 bases, with 3 bases between. CDR3 residues: CSASTSYEQYF. In nucleotides, the CDR3 is TGCAGTGCTAGTACCTCCTACGAGCAGTACTTC.

This clonotype was counted between two and nine times. The rearrangement links TRBV12-3 or TRBV12-4 to TRBJ2-3; D not resolved. The length of the CDR3 is 13 residues. Deletions cut 5 bases from V and 6 bases from J, with 12 bases between. CDR3 DNA: TGTGCCAGCAGTCCGTTTTACGGGGATACGCAGTATTTT. It specifies CASSPFYGDTQYF.

This clonotype was observed a handful of times. V is TRBV9 and J is TRBJ2-3; 7 bases align to TRBD2. The CDR3 totals 17 residues. The germline V gene encodes CDR1 SGDLS and CDR2 YYNGEE. The J segment lost 0 bases and the V segment lost 3 bases, leaving 10 bases of the junction unmatched. The chain's CDR3 is CASSANRDYASTDTQYF. The DNA of the CDR3 is TGTGCCAGCAGCGCCAACCGGGACTACGCTAGCACAGATACGCAGTATTTT.

This clonotype was recorded at least ten times. V and J are TRBV6-1 and TRBJ2-3, with 8 bases aligning to TRBD1. Germline lookup yields CDR1 MNHNS and CDR2 SASEGT. The CDR3 is 16 amino acids. Trimming took 6 bases from V and 4 from J; bases not matched to a gene: 12. Here the CDR3 DNA reads TGTGCCAGCAGAAGTACAGGGGGAAGGTGGTCAGATACGCAGTATTTT. Amino acid sequence: CASRSTGGRWSDTQYF.

This clonotype was detected ten times or more. The chain has TRBV13 and TRBJ1-5; 7 bases are a match to TRBD1. The J segment lost 2 bases and the V segment lost 4 bases, leaving 2 bases of the junction unmatched. The CDR3 is 14 amino acids. Germline-derived CDR1 and CDR2 are PRHDT and FYEKMQ (reference sequence). CDR3 in amino acids: CASSSDRGNQPQHF. For the CDR3, the DNA is TGTGCCAGCAGCTCCGACAGGGGCAATCAGCCCCAGCATTTT.

The CDR3 is CSARAGGEDYNEQFF. The CDR3 DNA sequence: TGCAGTGCTAGAGCGGGAGGGGAGGACTACAATGAGCAGTTCTTC. V and J are TRBV20-1 and TRBJ2-1; 8 nucleotides match TRBD2. Germline V gives CDR1 DFQATT, CDR2 SNEGSKA (reference sequence). V trimming: 1 base; J trimming: 3 bases; junction bases outside the gene matches: 5. The CDR3 spans 15 residues.

This clonotype was recorded a few times. DNA of the CDR3: TGTGCCAGCAGCCTTACGGGACTAGCGGGAGCTTATGAGCAGTTCTTC. It specifies CASSLTGLAGAYEQFF. The rearrangement links TRBV11-2 to TRBJ2-1, with 14 bases that match TRBD2. Germline V gives CDR1 SGHAT, CDR2 FQNNGV. Germline trimming cut 5 bases from V and 8 bases from J; bases unmatched to any gene: 8. The CDR3 covers 16 residues.

The gene calls are TRBV20-1 and TRBJ2-1; D uncertain. The germline gives CDR1 DFQATT, CDR2 SNEGSKA (reference sequence). V was cut by 6 bases and J by 7 bases, with 10 bases left in between. The CDR3 covers 11 residues. CDR3 protein: CSAGKLNEQFF. Here the CDR3 DNA reads TGCAGTGCAGGGAAGCTGAATGAGCAGTTCTTC.

This clonotype was recorded a few times. V is TRBV20-1 and J is TRBJ2-6, with a possible D match to TRBD2 (6 bases). V was cut by 3 bases and J by 3 bases, with 12 bases left in between. Germline V gives CDR1 DFQATT, CDR2 SNEGSKA (reference sequence). The CDR3 is made up of 15 amino acids. In DNA form, the CDR3 reads TGCAGTGCTAGTTACCAGGGACTTGGGGCCAACGTCCTGACTTTC. It specifies CSASYQGLGANVLTF.